This T cell receptor beta chain emerged from a study of blood T cell repertoires in COVID-19. TCRdb keeps only in-frame clones here, not all; method: immunoSEQ multiplex PCR. The data contain fewer than 450,000 clones, over 70% of them singletons. Germline V gene lookup returns CDR1 SGHVS and CDR2 FQNEAQ. V lost 3 bases, J lost 7 bases, and 0 bases stayed unmatched. The CDR3 has 12 amino acids. Sequenced sample: peripheral blood. This TCR derives from a woman aged 45-65 years with COVID-19, enrolled during active disease. The V gene is TRBV7-8, the J gene TRBJ2-3; TRBD1 agrees at 8 bases. CDR3 residues: CASSFRGHTQYF. The CDR3 nucleotides read TGTGCCAGCAGCTTCAGGGGGCATACGCAGTATTTT. Full variable domain (missing parts from reference TRBV7-8 and TRBJ2-3): GAGVSQSPRYKVAKRGQDVALRCDPISGHVSLFWYQQALGQGPEFLTYFQNEAQLDKSGLPSDRFFAERPEGSVSTLKIQRTQQEDSAVYLCASSFRGHTQYFGPGTRLTVL.